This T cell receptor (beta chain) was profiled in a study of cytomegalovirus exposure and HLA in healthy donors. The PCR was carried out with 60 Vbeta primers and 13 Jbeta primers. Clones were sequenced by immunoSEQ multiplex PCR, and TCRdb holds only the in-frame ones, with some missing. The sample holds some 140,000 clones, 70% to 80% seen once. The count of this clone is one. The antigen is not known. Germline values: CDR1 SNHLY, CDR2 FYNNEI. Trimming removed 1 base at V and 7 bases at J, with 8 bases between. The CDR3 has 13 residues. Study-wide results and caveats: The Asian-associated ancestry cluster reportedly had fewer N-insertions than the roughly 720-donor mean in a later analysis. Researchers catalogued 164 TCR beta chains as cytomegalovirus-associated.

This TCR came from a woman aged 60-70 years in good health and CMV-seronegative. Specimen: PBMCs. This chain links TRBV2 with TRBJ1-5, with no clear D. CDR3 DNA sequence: TGTGCCAGCAGTGAAGGCAGGCTCCAGCCCCAGCATTTT. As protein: CASSEGRLQPQHF.